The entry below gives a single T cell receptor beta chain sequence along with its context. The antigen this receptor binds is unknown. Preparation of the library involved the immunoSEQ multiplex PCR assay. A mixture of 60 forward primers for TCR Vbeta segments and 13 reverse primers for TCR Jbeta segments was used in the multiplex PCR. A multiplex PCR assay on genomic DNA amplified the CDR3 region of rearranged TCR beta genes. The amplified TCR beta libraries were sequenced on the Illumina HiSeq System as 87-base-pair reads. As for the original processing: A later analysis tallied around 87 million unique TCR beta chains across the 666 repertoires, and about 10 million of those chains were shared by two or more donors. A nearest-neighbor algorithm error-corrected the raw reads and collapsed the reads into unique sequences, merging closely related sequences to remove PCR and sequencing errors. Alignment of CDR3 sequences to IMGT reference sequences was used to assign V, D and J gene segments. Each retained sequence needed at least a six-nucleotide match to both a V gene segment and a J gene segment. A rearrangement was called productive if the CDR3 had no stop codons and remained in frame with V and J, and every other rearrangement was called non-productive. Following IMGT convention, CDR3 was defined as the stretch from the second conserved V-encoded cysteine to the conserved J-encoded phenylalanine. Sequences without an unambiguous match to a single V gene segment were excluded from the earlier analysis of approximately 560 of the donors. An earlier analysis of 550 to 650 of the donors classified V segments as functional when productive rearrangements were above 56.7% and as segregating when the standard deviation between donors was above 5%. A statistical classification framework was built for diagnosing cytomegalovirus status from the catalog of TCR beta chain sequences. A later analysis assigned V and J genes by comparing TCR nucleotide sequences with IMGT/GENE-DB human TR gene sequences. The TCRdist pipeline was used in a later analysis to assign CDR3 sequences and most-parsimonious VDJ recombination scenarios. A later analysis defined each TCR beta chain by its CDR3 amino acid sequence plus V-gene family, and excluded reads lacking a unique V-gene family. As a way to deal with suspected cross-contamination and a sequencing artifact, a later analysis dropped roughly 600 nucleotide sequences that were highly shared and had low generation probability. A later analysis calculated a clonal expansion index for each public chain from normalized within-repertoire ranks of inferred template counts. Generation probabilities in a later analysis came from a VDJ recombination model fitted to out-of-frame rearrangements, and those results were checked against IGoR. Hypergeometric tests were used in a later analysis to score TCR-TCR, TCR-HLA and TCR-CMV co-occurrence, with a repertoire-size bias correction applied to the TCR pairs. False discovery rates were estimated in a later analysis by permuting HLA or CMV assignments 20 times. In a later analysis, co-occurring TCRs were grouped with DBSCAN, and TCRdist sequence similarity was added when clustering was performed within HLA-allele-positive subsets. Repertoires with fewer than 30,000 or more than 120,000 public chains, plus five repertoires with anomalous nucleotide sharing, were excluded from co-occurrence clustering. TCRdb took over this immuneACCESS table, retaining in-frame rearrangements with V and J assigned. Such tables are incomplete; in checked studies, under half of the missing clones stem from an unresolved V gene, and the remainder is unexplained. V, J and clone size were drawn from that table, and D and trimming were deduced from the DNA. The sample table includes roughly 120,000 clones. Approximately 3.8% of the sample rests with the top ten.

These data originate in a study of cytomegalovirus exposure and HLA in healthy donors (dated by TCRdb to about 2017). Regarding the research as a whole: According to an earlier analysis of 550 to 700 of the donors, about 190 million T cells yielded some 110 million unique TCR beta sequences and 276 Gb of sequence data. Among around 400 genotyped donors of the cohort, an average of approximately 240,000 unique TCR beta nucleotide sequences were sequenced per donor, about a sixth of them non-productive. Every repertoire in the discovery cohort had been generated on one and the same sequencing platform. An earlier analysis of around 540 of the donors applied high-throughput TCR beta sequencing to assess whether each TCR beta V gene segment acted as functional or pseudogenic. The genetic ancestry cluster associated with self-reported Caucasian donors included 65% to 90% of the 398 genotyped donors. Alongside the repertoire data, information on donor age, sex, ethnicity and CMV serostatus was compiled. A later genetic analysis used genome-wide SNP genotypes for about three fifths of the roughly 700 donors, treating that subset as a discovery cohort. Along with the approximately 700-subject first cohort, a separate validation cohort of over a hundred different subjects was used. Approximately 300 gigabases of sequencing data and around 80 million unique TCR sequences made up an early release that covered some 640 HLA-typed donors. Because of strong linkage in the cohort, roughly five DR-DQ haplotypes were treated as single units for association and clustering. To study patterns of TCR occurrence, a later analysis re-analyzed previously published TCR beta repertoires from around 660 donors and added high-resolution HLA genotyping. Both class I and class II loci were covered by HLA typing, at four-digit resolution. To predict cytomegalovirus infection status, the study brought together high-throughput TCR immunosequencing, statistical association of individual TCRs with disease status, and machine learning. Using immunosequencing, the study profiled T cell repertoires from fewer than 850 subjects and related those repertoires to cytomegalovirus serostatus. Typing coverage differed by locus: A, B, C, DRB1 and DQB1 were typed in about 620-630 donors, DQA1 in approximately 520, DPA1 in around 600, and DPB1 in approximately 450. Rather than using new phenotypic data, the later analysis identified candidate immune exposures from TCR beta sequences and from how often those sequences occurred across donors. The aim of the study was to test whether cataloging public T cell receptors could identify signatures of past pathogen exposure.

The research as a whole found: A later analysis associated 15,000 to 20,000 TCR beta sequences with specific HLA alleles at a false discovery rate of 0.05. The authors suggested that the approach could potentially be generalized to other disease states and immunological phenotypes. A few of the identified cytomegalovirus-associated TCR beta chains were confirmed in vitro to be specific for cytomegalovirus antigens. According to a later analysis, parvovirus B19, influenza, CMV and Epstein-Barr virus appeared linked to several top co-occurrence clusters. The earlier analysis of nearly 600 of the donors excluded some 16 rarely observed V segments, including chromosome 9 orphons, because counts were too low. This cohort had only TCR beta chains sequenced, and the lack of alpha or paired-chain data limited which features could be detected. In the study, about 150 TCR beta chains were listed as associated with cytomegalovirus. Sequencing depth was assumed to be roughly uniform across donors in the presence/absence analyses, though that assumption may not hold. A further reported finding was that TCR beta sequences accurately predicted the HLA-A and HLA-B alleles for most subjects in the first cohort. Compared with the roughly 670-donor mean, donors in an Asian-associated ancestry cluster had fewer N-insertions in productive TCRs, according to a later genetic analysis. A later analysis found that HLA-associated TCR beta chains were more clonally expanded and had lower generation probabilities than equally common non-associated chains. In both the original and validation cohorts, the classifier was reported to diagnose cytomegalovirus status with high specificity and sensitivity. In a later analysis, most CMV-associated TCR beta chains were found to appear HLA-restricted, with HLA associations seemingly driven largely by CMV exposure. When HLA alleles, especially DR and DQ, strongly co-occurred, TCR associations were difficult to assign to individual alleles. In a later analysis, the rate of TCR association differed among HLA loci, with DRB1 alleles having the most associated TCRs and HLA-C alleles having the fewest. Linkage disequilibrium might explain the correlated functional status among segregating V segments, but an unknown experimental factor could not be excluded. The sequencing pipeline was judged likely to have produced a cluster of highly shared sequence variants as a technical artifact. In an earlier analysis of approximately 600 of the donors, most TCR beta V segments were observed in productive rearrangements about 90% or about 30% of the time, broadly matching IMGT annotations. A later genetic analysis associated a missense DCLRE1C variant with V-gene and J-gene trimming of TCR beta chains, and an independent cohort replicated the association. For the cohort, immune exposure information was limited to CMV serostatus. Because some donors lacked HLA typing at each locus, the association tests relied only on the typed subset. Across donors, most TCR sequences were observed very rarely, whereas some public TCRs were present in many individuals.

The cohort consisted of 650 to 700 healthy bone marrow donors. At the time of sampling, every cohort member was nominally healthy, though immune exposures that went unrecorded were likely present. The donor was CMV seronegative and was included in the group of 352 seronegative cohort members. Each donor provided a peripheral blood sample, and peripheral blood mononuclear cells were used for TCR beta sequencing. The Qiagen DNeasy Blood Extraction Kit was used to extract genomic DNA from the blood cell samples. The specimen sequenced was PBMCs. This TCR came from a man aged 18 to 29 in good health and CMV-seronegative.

Read as DNA, the sequence is TGTGCCAGCGAGACAGGCATGAACACTGAAGCTTTCTTT. Its translation reads: CASETGMNTEAFF. The chain employs TRBV7-9 and TRBJ1-1; the D gene is perhaps TRBD1, from 6 matching bases. V and J lose 8 bases and 0 bases, and a span of 10 bases separates them. CDR1 and CDR2 are read off the germline V gene (reference sequence) as SEHNR and FQNEAQ. The CDR3 spans 13 residues, from the cysteine through the phenylalanine. This entry keeps only the CDR3 DNA: 39 bases, framed from base 1.